This T cell receptor (beta chain) was recorded in a study of T cell responses to AZD1222 COVID-19 vaccine. CDR3 size: 16 residues. Trimming cost V 7 bases and J 6 bases; bases outside gene matches: 16. Germline-derived CDR1 and CDR2 are SNHLY and FYNNEI. Study outcomes and limitations: Researchers report vaccine-associated CD4 TCRs spanning spike, with dominance at 160-218 and 743-854. Donor demographics were predominantly white British with a female majority; clonal diversity may be underestimated. The reported proportion of spike-specific TCRs targeting unmutated variant regions was nearly half.

The table came from immunoSEQ multiplex PCR; TCRdb's copy has only in-frame clones and leaves some out. This sample has around 110,000 clones, with around 91% found just once. In the case of this clone: What it binds is unknown.

The chain links TRBV2 to TRBJ2-3, with 7 bases fitting TRBD2. The source material was peripheral blood, sampled 28 days after the second AZD1222 dose. The receptor's source is an adult who received the AZD1222 COVID-19 vaccine. The CDR3 nucleotides read TGTGCCAGCATCCTTAGACTAGCTGGGGGGGAGGATACGCAGTATTTT. Its protein is CASILRLAGGEDTQYF.